The 26 T cell receptor beta chains reported below all come from one sample, sequenced in a study of blood T cell repertoires in COVID-19. Only in-frame clones appear in the TCRdb table, and some are missing; sequencing was by immunoSEQ multiplex PCR. The table lists around 83,000 clones, 70% to 90% of them singletons. The specimen was peripheral blood. These TCRs come from a middle-aged man with active or convalescent COVID-19.

This clone has at least ten counts. The CDR3 reads CACLQGQSRRAFF. CDR3 nucleotides: TGTGCCTGCCTTCAGGGACAGTCCCGTAGAGCTTTCTTT. J is TRBJ1-1 and V is TRBV30; TRBD1 matches 7 bases. Germline V CDR1 and CDR2: GTSNPN, SVGIG (reference sequence). V trimming: 6 bases; J trimming: 10 bases; junction bases outside the gene matches: 14. This CDR3 has 13 amino acids.

The chain links TRBV5-8 to TRBJ1-5; TRBD1 is a possible D gene (6 bases). This CDR3 comprises 16 residues. Germline CDR1 is SGHTS and CDR2 is YDEGEE. Trimming stripped 4 bases from V and 0 bases from J, with 14 bases between. CDR3 amino acids: CASSTRTVYSNQPQHF. CDR3 DNA sequence: TGTGCCAGCAGCACCCGGACAGTTTATAGCAATCAGCCCCAGCATTTT.

The sample holds one count of this clone. V usage is TRBV7-2 and J usage is TRBJ2-7; 12 nucleotides agree with TRBD2. The J segment lost 1 base and the V segment lost 3 bases, leaving 7 bases of the junction unmatched. The germline V gene has CDR1 SGHTA and CDR2 FQGNSA. The CDR3 length is 17 residues. CDR3 coding DNA: TGTGCCAGCAGCTTGATACTAGCGGGGGGCACATCCTACGAGCAGTACTTC. It is translated as CASSLILAGGTSYEQYF.

The CDR3 DNA reads TGTGCCAGCAGTGGGACAGGGGTCGAGCAGTACTTC. This translates into CASSGTGVEQYF. The rearrangement links TRBV2 to TRBJ2-7; 9 bases fit TRBD1. V dropped 4 bases and J dropped 6; count of bases not matched to a gene: 1. The CDR3 is 12 residues long. The germline V gene has CDR1 SNHLY and CDR2 FYNNEI.

The table lists this clone with a count of one. The J gene is TRBJ2-1, the V gene TRBV5-4, with D maybe TRBD1 (5 bases). Germline CDR1 and CDR2: SGHNT and YYREEE (reference sequence). This CDR3 spans 14 amino acids. The V end was cut by 4 bases, the J end by 6 bases, with 14 bases between. The CDR3 nucleotides are TGTGCCAGCAGCCCTCCGGACATTGTCAATGAGCAGTTCTTC. Protein: CASSPPDIVNEQFF. Full variable domain (remainder filled in from reference TRBV5-4 and TRBJ2-1): ETGVTQSPTHLIKTRGQQVTLRCSSQSGHNTVSWYQQALGQGPQFIFQYYREEENGRGNFPPRFSGLQFPNYSSELNVNALELDDSALYLCASSPPDIVNEQFFGPGTRLTVL.

In this sample, this clone turned up a few times. The CDR3 DNA follows: TGTGCCAGCAGCAAGCAGGGTAAGCATTTT. It encodes CASSKQGKHF. V usage is TRBV7-8 and J usage is TRBJ1-5; perhaps TRBD1 as D (5 bases). The CDR3 runs 10 residues. Germline V lookup: CDR1 SGHVS, CDR2 FQNEAQ. V was shortened by 5 bases and J by 14 bases, with 10 bases between the two germline ends. Using reference TRBV7-8 and TRBJ1-5 for the parts outside the CDR3, the full variable domain is GAGVSQSPRYKVAKRGQDVALRCDPISGHVSLFWYQQALGQGPEFLTYFQNEAQLDKSGLPSDRFFAERPEGSVSTLKIQRTQQEDSAVYLCASSKQGKHFGDGTRLSIL.

This chain joins TRBV5-6 and TRBJ2-5, with TRBD2 identical over 13 bases. This CDR3 comprises 16 residues. Trimming cost V 4 bases and J 2 bases; bases outside gene matches: 5. Germline CDR1 and CDR2: SGHDT and YYEEEE. In DNA, the CDR3 is TGTGCCAGCAGCACACTAGCGGGGGGGCTTCAAGAGACCCAGTACTTC. Residues: CASSTLAGGLQETQYF.

The chain carries TRBV14 and TRBJ1-1; 7 nucleotides align to TRBD1. Germline CDR1 and CDR2: SGHDN and FVKESK. There are 14 residues in the CDR3. The V gene end was trimmed by 4 bases and the J gene end by 3 bases; junction bases not matched to a gene: 5. CDR3 nucleotides: TGTGCCAGCAGCCCAGCAGGGGGGTACACTGAAGCTTTCTTT. Translating gives CASSPAGGYTEAFF. Full variable domain (outside the CDR3, taken from reference TRBV14 and TRBJ1-1): EAGVTQFPSHSVIEKGQTVTLRCDPISGHDNLYWYRRVMGKEIKFLLHFVKESKQDESGMPNNRFLAERTGGTYSTLKVQPAELEDSGVYFCASSPAGGYTEAFFGQGTRLTVV.

The chain joins TRBV5-1 to TRBJ2-5, with 9 bases lining up with TRBD2. The CDR3 sequence is 16 residues long. Germline-derived CDR1 and CDR2 are SGHRS and YFSETQ. The V segment lost 4 bases and the J segment 5 bases; nucleotides outside the gene matches: 12. The DNA for the CDR3 is TGCGCCAGCAGCCCCAGCCGGGGCGGGGGGGCGGAGACCCAGTACTTC. It yields the protein CASSPSRGGGAETQYF.

V and J are TRBV19 and TRBJ2-1; a weak D match, TRBD2 (5 bases). Germline assignment: CDR1 LNHDA and CDR2 SQIVND (reference sequence). With 5 bases removed from V and 5 bases from J, the gap between germline ends came to 13 bases. The CDR3 is made up of 14 amino acids. The CDR3 here is CASSPRAADNEQFF. CDR3 DNA sequence: TGTGCCAGTAGTCCGAGGGCAGCAGACAATGAGCAGTTCTTC.

This chain connects TRBV5-1 to TRBJ2-7, with 9 positions matching TRBD1. The CDR3 runs to 15 residues. J gave up 2 bases and V 4 bases, and 7 bases lay outside the gene matches. Germline CDR1 reads SGHRS; CDR2 reads YFSETQ. In DNA, the CDR3 is TGCGCCAGCAGCGCGGACGGGACAGGGCCCTACGAGCAGTACTTC. Translated, it gives CASSADGTGPYEQYF.

In its sample, this clone was seen once. This chain uses TRBV6-5 with TRBJ2-7; 7 bases fit TRBD1. The germline CDR1 and CDR2 sequences are MNHEY and SVGAGI. Trimming cost V 6 bases and J 4 bases; bases outside gene matches: 12. The CDR3 runs to 15 residues. CDR3 residues: CASRASGTAVYEQYF. DNA of the CDR3: TGTGCCAGCAGGGCGTCCGGGACAGCGGTGTACGAGCAGTACTTC.

The sample holds one count of this clone. The CDR3 nucleotides are TGTGCCAGCAGCTTCGGGACTAGCGTCGAGCAGTACTTC. This translates into CASSFGTSVEQYF. The genes are TRBV5-6 and TRBJ2-7, with 10 bases fitting TRBD2. Germline CDR1 SGHDT, CDR2 YYEEEE. V lost 2 bases to trimming and J lost 6 bases; unmatched junction nucleotides: 2. The CDR3 contains 13 residues.

The chain combines TRBV7-2 with TRBJ2-3; 11 bases fit TRBD2. Germline V CDR1 and CDR2: SGHTA, FQGNSA. The CDR3 length is 16 residues. With V trimmed by 2 bases and J by 5 bases, 6 bases remained unmatched. The CDR3 DNA sequence: TGTGCCAGCAGCTTAAATAGCGGGGGGGCCAAAGATACGCAGTATTTT. It encodes CASSLNSGGAKDTQYF. The full variable domain, completed using reference TRBV7-2 and TRBJ2-3, is GAGVSQSPSNKVTEKGKDVELRCDPISGHTALYWYRQSLGQGLEFLIYFQGNSAPDKSGLPSDRFSAERTGGSVSTLTIQRTQQEDSAVYLCASSLNSGGAKDTQYFGPGTRLTVL.

The chain uses TRBV15 and TRBJ1-3; no firm D call. This CDR3 region has 14 residues. Germline V gene lookup returns CDR1 LNHNV and CDR2 YYDKDF (reference sequence). V dropped 10 bases and J dropped 0 bases, with 13 bases sitting between them. The CDR3 spells CAIASGNSGNTIYF. For the CDR3, the DNA is TGTGCCATCGCTTCGGGGAACTCTGGAAACACCATATATTTT.

The chain employs TRBV12-3 or TRBV12-4 and TRBJ2-1; no clear D. V lost 5 bases and J 7 bases, leaving 9 bases between the germline ends. The CDR3 has 12 amino acids. In DNA form, the CDR3 reads TGTGCCAGCAGTGAATACAGAAATGAGCAGTTCTTC. Translating it yields CASSEYRNEQFF.

The chain uses TRBV5-1 and TRBJ2-1; D is possibly TRBD2 (6 bases). Germline V gene lookup returns CDR1 SGHRS and CDR2 YFSETQ. Trimming shortened V by 4 bases and J by 4 bases, and 18 bases separated the two germline ends. This CDR3 region has 16 residues. The CDR3 sequence is CASSQSGGDLYNEQFF. DNA of the CDR3: TGCGCCAGCAGCCAATCCGGAGGGGACCTTTACAATGAGCAGTTCTTC.

As for this clone: The CDR3 does not end in the conserved phenylalanine or tryptophan, so this is likely a read error. No DNA is shown, since the ends of the CDR3 on it are uncertain; the CDR3 is the one TCRdb lists. The J gene is TRBJ2-7, the V gene TRBV6-5; TRBD1, as called in the table, went unchecked against the DNA. Germline V gene sequence: CDR1 MNHEY, CDR2 SVGAGI. Ends included, the CDR3 has 11 residues. CDR3: CASGQTTGSRS.

This clone was seen only once. The rearrangement uses TRBV23-1 and TRBJ1-5; D may be TRBD1 (6 bases). TRBV23-1 is an ORF, and what it does is uncertain. V lost 4 bases, J lost 0 bases, and 16 bases lay in between. This CDR3 is built from 17 residues. The DNA for the CDR3 is TGCGCCAGCAGTCGCAGGGGTATGGGGTGTAGCAATCAGCCCCAGCATTTT. Protein: CASSRRGMGCSNQPQHF.

The V and J genes are TRBV24-1 and TRBJ2-3; TRBD1 agrees at 9 bases. The CDR3 extends over 16 amino acids. Germline V gene lookup returns CDR1 KGHDR and CDR2 SFDVKD. The V and J ends lost 2 bases and 2 bases, in that order; junction bases with no gene match: 4. CDR3 protein: CATSDSGQGLTDTQYF. The CDR3 DNA follows: TGTGCCACCAGTGATTCGGGACAGGGACTCACAGATACGCAGTATTTT.

The chain employs TRBV5-5 and TRBJ2-2; D is unclear. The CDR3 consists of 13 residues. Germline V gives CDR1 SGHKS, CDR2 YYEKEE (reference sequence). V shed 1 base and J shed 3 bases, with 4 bases lying between them. CDR3 DNA sequence: TGTGCCAGCAGCTTGACAGACACCGGGGAGCTGTTTTTT. It encodes CASSLTDTGELFF.

The CDR3 loop is CASSLNIGIAGNNEQFF. For the CDR3, the DNA is TGCGCCAGCAGCTTGAACATCGGAATAGCGGGAAACAATGAGCAGTTCTTC. The rearrangement links TRBV5-1 to TRBJ2-1, with 8 nucleotides matching TRBD2. From germline, CDR1 is SGHRS and CDR2 YFSETQ. The ends lost 1 base at V and 5 bases at J; junction bases unmatched: 11. This CDR3 region has 17 residues.

This chain links TRBV18 with TRBJ2-6, with 7 bases aligning to TRBD2. Germline-derived CDR1 and CDR2 are KGHSH and LQKENI. Unmatched junction bases numbered 4, after V lost 2 bases and J lost 0 bases. The CDR3 consists of 17 residues. CDR3 sequence (DNA): TGTGCCAGCTCACCAAACGGGGGGAACTCTGGGGCCAACGTCCTGACTTTC. It yields the protein CASSPNGGNSGANVLTF. Complete variable domain (other parts from reference TRBV18 and TRBJ2-6): NAGVMQNPRHLVRRRGQEARLRCSPMKGHSHVYWYRQLPEEGLKFMVYLQKENIIDESGMPKERFSAEFPKEGPSILRIQQVVRGDSAAYFCASSPNGGNSGANVLTFGAGSRLTVL.

This chain uses TRBV7-8 with TRBJ2-1; 7 bases are shared with TRBD2. Germline loops: CDR1 SGHVS, CDR2 FQNEAQ. This CDR3 region has 15 residues. V was pared by 2 bases and J by 3 bases, with 4 bases of the junction left unmatched. This chain's CDR3 is CASSLPGLSYNEQFF. The CDR3, as DNA: TGTGCCAGCAGCTTACCGGGACTAAGCTACAATGAGCAGTTCTTC. The whole variable domain, filled in from reference TRBV7-8 and TRBJ2-1, reads GAGVSQSPRYKVAKRGQDVALRCDPISGHVSLFWYQQALGQGPEFLTYFQNEAQLDKSGLPSDRFFAERPEGSVSTLKIQRTQQEDSAVYLCASSLPGLSYNEQFFGPGTRLTVL.

V gene TRBV5-1 combines with J gene TRBJ2-2; D may be TRBD2 (5 bases). Trimming cost V 0 bases and J 0 bases, with 12 bases left between them. This CDR3 is 17 amino acids long. Looked up from germline, CDR1 is SGHRS and CDR2 is YFSETQ. CDR3 amino acids: CASSLDTSYANTGELFF. CDR3 sequence (DNA): TGCGCCAGCAGCTTGGATACTAGTTACGCGAACACCGGGGAGCTGTTTTTT.

This chain connects TRBV5-6 to TRBJ2-5; D remains unclear. V gave up 4 bases and J gave up 4 bases, with 8 bases separating them. Germline CDR1 and CDR2: SGHDT and YYEEEE. The CDR3 totals 12 residues. The CDR3 DNA reads TGTGCCAGCAGCCGGTTCCCAGAGACCCAGTACTTC. Protein sequence: CASSRFPETQYF. Looking up the rest from reference TRBV5-6 and TRBJ2-5 gives the full variable domain: DAGVTQSPTHLIKTRGQQVTLRCSPKSGHDTVSWYQQALGQGPQFIFQYYEEEERQRGNFPDRFSGHQFPNYSSELNVNALLLGDSALYLCASSRFPETQYFGPGTRLLVL.